Here is one T cell receptor (beta chain) with its context. Its antigen is not known. The sample originates from a study of beta chain features in type 1 diabetes. Findings and limits, study-wide: A moderate, significant TCRB CDR3 shortening appeared in type 1 diabetes across four CD4+ subsets.

Every isolated RNA sample was fully reverse transcribed, so sequencing captured expressed TCRB transcripts. The assay was immunoSEQ multiplex PCR, and TCRdb's table has in-frame clones only and misses some. This sample has approximately 730,000 clones, with around an eighth found just once. The clonotype originates from a man aged 18 to 29 with type 1 diabetes. Sequencing was done on a sample of naive CD4+ T cells from blood.

CDR3 loop: CAWGPRTAANTGELFF. CDR3 sequence (DNA): TGTGCCTGGGGCCCCCGGACGGCCGCGAACACCGGGGAGCTGTTTTTT. This chain connects TRBV30 to TRBJ2-2; unclear D gene. CDR1 is GTSNPN and CDR2 is SVGIG in the germline V gene (reference sequence). The CDR3 length is 16 residues. Between the trimmed V and J ends, which lost 5 bases and 0 bases, there was a span of 16 bases.